This is a list of T cell receptor beta chains from one sample in a study of blood T cell repertoires in COVID-19. The assay was immunoSEQ multiplex PCR, and TCRdb's table has in-frame clones only and misses some. The sample has about 120,000 clones, 80% to 90% seen once. The sample consisted of peripheral blood. Receptors were obtained from a man in his 70s with active or convalescent COVID-19. Both conserved end residues are part of each CDR3. Fields, in order: D gene, CDR3 length, clone size, V gene, J gene, CDR3 protein, CDR3 DNA. A D gene is named only where the DNA matches it firmly. The size field is filled for only some rows; it gives once, few, many or a size class.

.	15	.	TRBV7-7	TRBJ2-7	CASSLGAGHSYEQYF	TGTGCTAGCAGCCTCGGAGCGGGACACTCCTACGAGCAGTACTTC
TRBD2	14	.	TRBV5-1	TRBJ2-7	CASSLAIAGDEQYF	TGCGCCAGCAGCTTGGCGATCGCGGGGGACGAGCAGTACTTC
TRBD2	15	.	TRBV4-1	TRBJ2-7	CASSQDLAGGNEQYF	TGCGCCAGCAGCCAAGATCTAGCGGGAGGGAACGAGCAGTACTTC
.	17	.	TRBV2	TRBJ1-6	CASSDVLQGIYNSPLHF	TGTGCCAGCAGTGACGTCCTCCAGGGAATTTATAATTCACCCCTCCACTTT
.	15	.	TRBV6-6	TRBJ1-2	CASSYGAVRNYGYTF	TGTGCCAGCAGTTACGGGGCAGTGCGTAACTATGGCTACACCTTC
TRBD1	15	.	TRBV5-1	TRBJ2-3	CASSRGQLSTDTQYF	TGCGCCAGCAGCCGGGGACAGCTTAGCACAGATACGCAGTATTTT
TRBD2	14	.	TRBV6-6	TRBJ2-7	CASSATSGSYEQYF	TGTGCCAGCAGCGCGACTAGCGGGAGCTACGAGCAGTACTTC
TRBD2	16	.	TRBV4-1	TRBJ2-3	CASSQVGGRSADTQYF	TGCGCCAGCAGCCAAGTGGGCGGGAGGAGCGCAGATACGCAGTATTTT
.	14	.	TRBV29-1	TRBJ2-1	CSVEGGLVYNEQFF	TGCAGCGTTGAGGGGGGACTCGTCTACAATGAGCAGTTCTTC
.	17	.	TRBV4-1	TRBJ2-5	CASSQISGVWGQEGQYF	TGCGCCAGCAGCCAGATTTCGGGGGTGTGGGGTCAAGAGGGCCAGTACTTC
.	16	.	TRBV6-6	TRBJ1-4	CASRNPGSATNEKLFF	TGTGCCAGCAGGAATCCAGGGTCCGCCACTAATGAAAAACTGTTTTTT
TRBD2	16	.	TRBV7-9	TRBJ2-3	CASSFGGGSPTDTQYF	TGTGCCAGCAGCTTTGGTGGCGGGAGCCCTACAGATACGCAGTATTTT
TRBD2	14	.	TRBV6-4	TRBJ2-7	CASSPLAGVNEQYF	TGTGCCAGCAGTCCACTAGCGGGAGTGAACGAGCAGTACTTC
TRBD1	14	.	TRBV5-1	TRBJ1-2	CASSHTGGDYGYTF	TGCGCCAGCAGCCATACAGGGGGCGACTATGGCTACACCTTC
.	14	.	TRBV3-1/TRBV3-2	TRBJ2-7	CASSPSPNHYEQYF	TGTGCCAGCAGCCCAAGCCCTAACCACTACGAGCAGTACTTC
.	20	.	TRBV28	TRBJ2-4	CASSSPTRSLGLLAKNIQYF	TGTGCCAGCAGTTCGCCGACTAGATCTTTGGGTCTACTAGCCAAAAACATTCAGTACTTC
TRBD1	13	.	TRBV19	TRBJ1-5	CATTPQGTQPQHF	TGTGCCACGACCCCACAGGGGACTCAGCCCCAGCATTTT
.	15	.	TRBV2	TRBJ1-2	CASSELVGRGFGYTF	TGTGCCAGCAGTGAACTAGTAGGCAGGGGCTTCGGCTACACCTTC
TRBD1	15	once	TRBV29-1	TRBJ1-5	CSVTQGDTRDQPQHF	TGCAGCGTTACTCAGGGGGATACAAGGGATCAGCCCCAGCATTTT
.	15	.	TRBV18	TRBJ2-7	CASSPTGTTWAEQYF	TGTGCCAGCTCACCAACCGGGACAACATGGGCCGAGCAGTACTTC
.	14	.	TRBV23-1	TRBJ2-3	CASRPRVKEDTQYF	TGCGCCAGTAGACCGAGAGTAAAGGAGGATACGCAGTATTTT
TRBD2	17	.	TRBV9	TRBJ2-1	CASSIGTTSGRFNEQFF	TGTGCCAGCAGCATTGGAACGACTAGCGGGAGATTCAATGAGCAGTTCTTC
.	13	.	TRBV12-3/TRBV12-4	TRBJ1-5	CASSQGTNQPQHF	TGTGCCAGCAGCCAGGGTACCAATCAGCCCCAGCATTTT
.	14	.	TRBV5-6	TRBJ1-2	CASTAGTPNYGYTF	TGTGCCAGCACCGCCGGGACACCGAACTATGGCTACACCTTC
.	14	.	TRBV27	TRBJ2-1	CASSSRGGLNEQFF	TGTGCCAGCAGTTCCCGTGGGGGCCTGAATGAGCAGTTCTTC
TRBD1	15	.	TRBV6-5	TRBJ2-7	CASSYSTGTGGEQYF	TGTGCCAGCAGTTACTCGACTGGGACAGGGGGCGAGCAGTACTTC
.	12	.	TRBV2	TRBJ1-1	CASRKEMTEAFF	TGTGCCAGCCGGAAGGAGATGACTGAAGCTTTCTTT
.	15	.	TRBV7-2	TRBJ2-1	CASSLGGLGTNEQFF	TGTGCCAGCAGCTTAGGGGGGCTGGGTACGAATGAGCAGTTCTTC
TRBD1	12	.	TRBV19	TRBJ1-5	CASGQGAWPQHF	TGTGCCAGTGGACAGGGGGCTTGGCCCCAGCATTTT
TRBD1	14	few	TRBV6-2/TRBV6-3	TRBJ2-2	CASSPTGLPGELFF	TGTGCCAGCAGCCCGACAGGGCTTCCCGGGGAGCTGTTTTTT
TRBD1	17	.	TRBV5-1	TRBJ1-2	CASSPAPTGATNYGYTF	TGCGCCAGCAGCCCCGCGCCGACAGGGGCTACAAACTATGGCTACACCTTC
.	12	.	TRBV29-1	TRBJ2-3	CSVALGADTQYF	TGCAGCGTTGCCTTGGGAGCAGATACGCAGTATTTT
.	14	.	TRBV27	TRBJ1-2	CASSLVAANYGYTF	TGTGCCAGCAGTTTAGTAGCAGCTAACTATGGCTACACCTTC